A selection of T cell receptor beta chains follows, all from one sample in a study of T cell clones after liver transplantation. Some clones are missing from TCRdb's copy, which holds only in-frame ones; the method was immunoSEQ multiplex PCR. The repertoire consists of 55,000 to 75,000 clones, with about 92% occurring once and the leading ten covering 0.98%. This material consisted of CD4+ T cells from blood, taken around 27 months after liver transplant. The origin of the receptors is a human patient who received a liver transplant. The graft donor may have given rise to some T cells. The CDR3 runs from the conserved cysteine through the conserved F or W. Each record gives: V gene, CDR3 length, clone size, CDR3 protein. The listing skips clone size in some rows; elsewhere it reads once, few, many or a size class.

V gene: TRBV9
CDR3 length: 18
clone size: -
CDR3 protein: CASSPSGTGGSGANVLTF

V gene: TRBV5-6
CDR3 length: 14
clone size: once
CDR3 protein: CASTGTGPADTQYF

V gene: TRBV6-5
CDR3 length: 15
clone size: -
CDR3 protein: CASSGGRMNTDTQYF

V gene: TRBV30
CDR3 length: 12
clone size: -
CDR3 protein: CAWSVWIGELFF

V gene: TRBV4-3
CDR3 length: 16
clone size: -
CDR3 protein: CASSQDHDGEYNEQFF

V gene: TRBV7-9
CDR3 length: 16
clone size: -
CDR3 protein: CASSLTGQGGNQPQHF

V gene: TRBV11-2
CDR3 length: 14
clone size: -
CDR3 protein: CASSHSHYTYEQYF

V gene: TRBV7-8
CDR3 length: 15
clone size: -
CDR3 protein: CASLIGQGRNTEAFF

V gene: TRBV7-8
CDR3 length: 15
clone size: -
CDR3 protein: CASSSPPVLTGELFF

V gene: TRBV7-2
CDR3 length: 19
clone size: -
CDR3 protein: CASSFLQANRRGPTYEQYF

V gene: TRBV28
CDR3 length: 16
clone size: -
CDR3 protein: CASSPGDFGGGNTIYF

V gene: TRBV7-2
CDR3 length: 11
clone size: medium-sized
CDR3 protein: CASSLARKAFF

V gene: TRBV11-2
CDR3 length: 14
clone size: -
CDR3 protein: CASSLGTGDYGYTF

V gene: TRBV7-8
CDR3 length: 16
clone size: -
CDR3 protein: CASSLAPGVGYNEQFF

V gene: TRBV15
CDR3 length: 14
clone size: -
CDR3 protein: CATSRGAGEDEQYF

V gene: TRBV7-9
CDR3 length: 13
clone size: -
CDR3 protein: CASSFAGDYEQYF

V gene: TRBV18
CDR3 length: 13
clone size: -
CDR3 protein: CASSRQSSETQYF

V gene: TRBV15
CDR3 length: 13
clone size: -
CDR3 protein: CATSFGDNSPLHF

V gene: TRBV5-4
CDR3 length: 14
clone size: -
CDR3 protein: CASSLVGANYGYTF

V gene: TRBV19
CDR3 length: 18
clone size: few
CDR3 protein: CASSLSGLAGSSYNEQFF

V gene: TRBV5-5
CDR3 length: 15
clone size: -
CDR3 protein: CASSLVGSGANVLTF

V gene: TRBV7-8
CDR3 length: 17
clone size: -
CDR3 protein: CASSLFTGEGVVYTQYF

V gene: TRBV5-4
CDR3 length: 14
clone size: -
CDR3 protein: CASSSKGSQETQYF

V gene: TRBV2
CDR3 length: 12
clone size: -
CDR3 protein: CASSGPPGSSYF

V gene: TRBV7-9
CDR3 length: 14
clone size: -
CDR3 protein: CASSFRGSNQPQHF

V gene: TRBV7-8
CDR3 length: 15
clone size: -
CDR3 protein: CASSPGGAVQETQYF

V gene: TRBV18
CDR3 length: 15
clone size: -
CDR3 protein: CASSPPGASNQPQHF

V gene: TRBV6-5
CDR3 length: 12
clone size: -
CDR3 protein: CASRGGKGPQHF

V gene: TRBV23-1
CDR3 length: 14
clone size: once
CDR3 protein: CASSQWPQGQPQHF

V gene: TRBV4-1
CDR3 length: 20
clone size: -
CDR3 protein: CASSRNRAASGSLGSYEQYF

V gene: TRBV10-3
CDR3 length: 15
clone size: -
CDR3 protein: CAISVLGTGSYEQYF

V gene: TRBV27
CDR3 length: 15
clone size: -
CDR3 protein: CASSKTTGGQETQYF

V gene: TRBV28
CDR3 length: 15
clone size: -
CDR3 protein: CASSFLQGAPGELFF

V gene: TRBV7-6
CDR3 length: 14
clone size: -
CDR3 protein: CASSSLSQTLRQYF

V gene: TRBV28
CDR3 length: 12
clone size: -
CDR3 protein: CASSLYSYEQYF

V gene: TRBV4-1
CDR3 length: 16
clone size: -
CDR3 protein: CASSPYVDREEKPQHF

V gene: TRBV9
CDR3 length: 14
clone size: -
CDR3 protein: CASSDDRGTGELFF

V gene: TRBV7-8
CDR3 length: 14
clone size: -
CDR3 protein: CASSPDRVGYEQYF

V gene: TRBV5-4
CDR3 length: 17
clone size: -
CDR3 protein: CASSTTSLTSLADTQYF

V gene: TRBV9
CDR3 length: 13
clone size: -
CDR3 protein: CASSQSTSQPQHF

V gene: TRBV9
CDR3 length: 14
clone size: -
CDR3 protein: CASSGPGLGQPQHF

V gene: TRBV19
CDR3 length: 15
clone size: -
CDR3 protein: CASSIRRDVDNEQFF

V gene: TRBV19
CDR3 length: 14
clone size: -
CDR3 protein: CATKRRFGDTEAFF

V gene: TRBV5-6
CDR3 length: 13
clone size: -
CDR3 protein: CASSWGLAGEQYF

V gene: TRBV2
CDR3 length: 16
clone size: -
CDR3 protein: CASSHPGQGDSYEQYF

V gene: TRBV4-2
CDR3 length: 18
clone size: -
CDR3 protein: CASSQDARLAGATDTQYF

V gene: TRBV6-1
CDR3 length: 13
clone size: few
CDR3 protein: CASSSAAGQGYTF